The source of this T cell receptor (beta chain) is a study of low-dose radiotherapy and immunotherapy resistance in tumors. This clonotype was recorded at least ten times. Germline V gives CDR1 SGHDN, CDR2 FVKESK. The CDR3 sequence is 17 residues long. V dropped 4 bases and J dropped 4; count of bases not matched to a gene: 10. Time point described: before trial treatment. Donors, who were enrolled in a single-arm phase I dose-escalation trial, received nivolumab, ipilimumab, aspirin, low-dose cyclophosphamide and low-dose radiotherapy. Priming of first-strand cDNA relied on TRAV- and TRBV-specific primers (covering alpha and beta chains). Both a constant-region primer and a V-primer adapter served to amplify TCRs across 15 to 20 PCR cycles. TCRdb passed the reads through MiXCR, listing each CDR3 protein once. The profile covers nearly 95,000 distinct CDR3 sequences, with 9% to 9.5% appearing a single time and 1% taken by the ten largest.

The TCR comes from a male donor with prostate cancer. V is TRBV14 and J is TRBJ2-1, with 10 positions matching TRBD2. The material was PBMCs, obtained before treatment. The DNA of the CDR3 is TGTGCCAGCAGCCCAAGTTTCGGACTAGCGGAGTACAATGAGCAGTTCTTC. As protein: CASSPSFGLAEYNEQFF.